This entry features one T cell receptor beta chain sequence. Deletions cut 7 bases from V and 2 bases from J, with 5 bases between. Germline CDR1 MGHDK, CDR2 SYGVNS. The CDR3 is 11 amino acids. The naive CD8 population came from CD45RO-negative cells selected for CCR7, without terminally differentiated effector memory CD45RA+ cells. Sequencing used immunoSEQ multiplex PCR; TCRdb keeps in-frame clones, though not all of them. The data contain approximately 740,000 clones, almost 95% of them singletons. The entry originates in a study of shared clonotypes between healthy human individuals. The sequence derives from a man aged 25-45 years in good health. Specimen: naive CD8+ T cells sorted from blood. J is TRBJ2-5 and V is TRBV25-1; D may be TRBD1 (5 bases). CDR3 nucleotides: TGTGCCAGCAACAGGCAAGAGACCCAGTACTTC. Translating it yields CASNRQETQYF.